This T cell receptor beta chain was documented in a study of quantifying T cell responses using KT2 cells. Study summary: RNA was reverse transcribed with TCR alpha and beta constant-region primers. A predetermined fluorescence threshold ended the second PCR, run as a qPCR. Study-level findings and limits: Even the lowest spike-in, about one KT2 cell per 100,000 PBMC, yielded detectable KT2 sequences.

This clonotype was counted ten times or more. Its antigen is currently unknown. CDR3 length equals 15 residues. Germline V lookup: CDR1 SNHLY, CDR2 FYNNEI. After removal of 10 bases from V and 1 base from J, the junction contained 12 bases not matched to a gene. Each cDNA got a UMI-containing oligo ligated at its 3' end. First-round PCR used about 4 cycles and beta primers RC1.1 and RC1.2 covering TRBC1 and TRBC2. TCRdb re-called the UMI-ligation and nested PCR reads with MiXCR, one entry per CDR3 protein. The sample contains 50,000 to 70,000 distinct CDR3 sequences, approximately 13% of which appear only once. Unfractionated PBMC were spiked with known numbers of KT2 clone cells. KT2 cells were mixed with fixed PBMC numbers at varying ratios.

The material sequenced was PBMCs spiked with cells of the T cell clone KT2. This TCR was recovered from a human donor. This chain connects TRBV2 to TRBJ2-7; the match to TRBD2 covers 8 bases. The CDR3 nucleotides are TGTGCCATCTTCAAAACGCGGGAGGTTTCCTACGAGCAGTACTTC. The encoded protein is CAIFKTREVSYEQYF.